These T cell receptor beta chains were read from a single sample in a study of PD-L1 blockade in urothelial cancer. The assay was immunoSEQ multiplex PCR, and TCRdb's table has in-frame clones only and misses some. The data hold 85,000 to 95,000 clones, with 70% to 90% observed a single time. Sample: PBMCs, taken around atezolizumab (anti-PD-L1) treatment. The receptors shown here come from an elderly woman with urothelial cancer. Each CDR3 is given with its conserved first and last residue. A D gene is named only where the DNA matches it firmly. Only some rows state a clone size, as once, few, many or a class for expanded clones.

D gene,clone size,V gene,J gene,CDR3 protein,CDR3 DNA
TRBD2,few,TRBV6-1,TRBJ2-3,CASSDLLAGGPTDTQYF,TGTGCCAGCAGTGACCTCTTAGCGGGAGGGCCTACAGATACGCAGTATTTT
.,.,TRBV4-1,TRBJ2-1,CASSQDLAPNEQFF,TGCGCCAGCAGCCAAGACTTAGCTCCCAATGAGCAGTTCTTC
.,.,TRBV5-1,TRBJ2-5,CASSFLAEETQYF,TGCGCCAGCAGCTTTTTGGCGGAAGAGACCCAGTACTTC
TRBD1,.,TRBV5-4,TRBJ2-7,CASSLYTGGNYEQYF,TGTGCCAGCAGCTTGTATACAGGGGGCAACTACGAGCAGTACTTC
.,.,TRBV4-2,TRBJ1-3,CASSQAPVAAGNTIYF,TGTGCCAGCAGCCAAGCCCCGGTAGCGGCGGGAAACACCATATATTTT
.,.,TRBV5-1,TRBJ2-2,CASRQVDTGELFF,TGCGCCAGCAGACAGGTCGACACCGGGGAGCTGTTTTTT
.,.,TRBV27,TRBJ1-2,CASSLRLGQSVIYGYTF,TGTGCCAGCAGTTTACGCCTAGGACAGTCAGTTATCTATGGCTACACCTTC
TRBD1,.,TRBV5-1,TRBJ2-2,CASSSRGRSSTGELFF,TGCGCCAGCAGTAGCAGGGGGCGGAGTAGTACCGGGGAGCTGTTTTTT
.,.,TRBV5-8,TRBJ2-2,CASSWGPSANTGELFF,TGTGCCAGCAGCTGGGGGCCGTCGGCGAACACCGGGGAGCTGTTTTTT
TRBD2,.,TRBV5-6,TRBJ2-1,CASSLGGGSNEQFF,TGTGCCAGCAGCTTGGGCGGGGGTAGCAATGAGCAGTTCTTC
TRBD1,.,TRBV19,TRBJ1-5,CASDGTGLQPQHF,TGTGCCAGTGACGGGACAGGGCTTCAGCCCCAGCATTTT
TRBD2,.,TRBV11-2,TRBJ2-1,CASSKGLAGVHEQFF,TGTGCCAGCAGTAAGGGACTAGCGGGAGTCCATGAGCAGTTCTTC
.,once,TRBV6-1,TRBJ2-6,CASSAEGQLWRANVLTF,TGTGCCAGCAGTGCAGAAGGACAGCTCTGGAGGGCCAACGTCCTGACTTTC
.,.,TRBV7-9,TRBJ2-7,CASSLTRGAGLAYEQYF,TGTGCCAGCAGCTTAACCCGGGGCGCGGGATTGGCCTACGAGCAGTACTTC
.,once,TRBV7-9,TRBJ2-3,CASSLPRTDTQYF,TGTGCCAGCAGCTTACCTAGGACAGATACGCAGTATTTT
TRBD1,.,TRBV4-1,TRBJ2-3,CASSQPGQGTDTQYF,TGCGCCAGCAGCCAGCCCGGACAGGGTACAGATACGCAGTATTTT
TRBD1,.,TRBV27,TRBJ1-1,CASSPRQGRLNTEAFF,TGTGCCAGCAGTCCTCGACAGGGCCGGCTTAACACTGAAGCTTTCTTT
.,.,TRBV7-7,TRBJ2-1,CASSAQTGSYNEQFF,TGTGCCAGCAGCGCCCAGACAGGTTCCTACAATGAGCAGTTCTTC
.,.,TRBV18,TRBJ2-5,CASSRTAYQETQYF,TGTGCCAGCTCACGGACTGCGTACCAAGAGACCCAGTACTTC
.,.,TRBV19,TRBJ1-4,CASSIRPGEEKLFF,TGTGCCAGTAGTATACGACCTGGGGAGGAAAAACTGTTTTTT
TRBD2,.,TRBV6-1,TRBJ2-1,CASWSPGLVSNEQFF,TGTGCCAGCTGGTCACCGGGACTAGTCTCAAATGAGCAGTTCTTC
.,.,TRBV19,TRBJ2-2,CASSITGDTGELFF,TGTGCCAGTAGTATAACGGGTGACACCGGGGAGCTGTTTTTT
.,.,TRBV18,TRBJ1-2,CASSPDLGGSFNGYTF,TGTGCCAGCTCACCCGACCTAGGTGGGAGTTTTAATGGCTACACCTTC
TRBD1,.,TRBV30,TRBJ1-5,CAWRGQGAGQPQHF,TGTGCCTGGAGGGGACAGGGGGCCGGACAGCCCCAGCATTTT
TRBD1,.,TRBV7-8,TRBJ1-5,CASTLRTGVNQPQHF,TGTGCCAGCACTCTGAGGACAGGGGTTAATCAGCCCCAGCATTTT
.,.,TRBV28,TRBJ1-3,CASSNRDIKDF,TGTGCCAGCAGTAACCGGGACATAAAGGATTTT
.,few,TRBV28,TRBJ2-5,CASSITGSLNQETQYF,TGTGCCAGCAGTATCACAGGGAGTTTGAACCAAGAGACCCAGTACTTC
.,.,TRBV7-6,TRBJ1-4,CASSEAAATNEKLFF,TGTGCCAGCAGCGAAGCGGCAGCAACTAATGAAAAACTGTTTTTT
.,.,TRBV11-3,TRBJ2-1,CASSSGRGTYNEQFF,TGTGCCAGCAGCTCGGGACGGGGGACCTACAATGAGCAGTTCTTC
.,.,TRBV19,TRBJ1-1,CASRPKGLLATEAFF,TGTGCCAGTAGGCCGAAGGGACTTCTGGCTACTGAAGCTTTCTTT
.,.,TRBV28,TRBJ2-3,CASSPLGGIDTQYF,TGTGCCAGCAGTCCCCTGGGGGGAATAGATACGCAGTATTTT
TRBD1,.,TRBV15,TRBJ1-1,CATSLQGAFEAFF,TGTGCCACCAGCCTACAGGGGGCTTTTGAAGCTTTCTTT
.,.,TRBV27,TRBJ1-1,CASRIQVYTEAFF,TGTGCCAGCAGGATACAGGTCTACACTGAAGCTTTCTTT
.,.,TRBV5-1,TRBJ2-5,CASSRPQETQYF,TGCGCCAGCAGCCGTCCCCAAGAGACCCAGTACTTC
.,few,TRBV19,TRBJ2-1,CASSMALAEQFF,TGTGCCAGTAGTATGGCGCTAGCTGAGCAGTTCTTC
.,.,TRBV11-2,TRBJ2-3,CASSRDSNTDTQYF,TGTGCCAGCAGCCGGGACTCGAACACAGATACGCAGTATTTT
.,.,TRBV18,TRBJ2-1,CASSPERRDYNEQFF,TGTGCCAGCTCACCCGAGAGACGGGACTACAATGAGCAGTTCTTC
.,.,TRBV5-1,TRBJ1-2,CASSLRGGSGGYTF,TGCGCCAGCAGCCTGAGGGGGGGTTCGGGTGGCTACACCTTC
TRBD1,.,TRBV7-8,TRBJ1-1,CASSPTGRGSTEAFF,TGTGCCAGCAGCCCGACAGGGCGGGGTAGCACTGAAGCTTTCTTT
TRBD2,once,TRBV9,TRBJ2-1,CASGEGRGSYNEQFF,TGTGCCAGCGGAGAGGGGAGGGGCTCCTACAATGAGCAGTTCTTC
TRBD1,once,TRBV7-7,TRBJ2-5,CASSAGQGRAQYF,TGTGCCAGCAGCGCGGGACAGGGGAGGGCCCAGTACTTC
TRBD1,once,TRBV27,TRBJ2-2,CASSSLLTGRNTGELFF,TGTGCCAGCAGTTCCCTGTTGACAGGGAGGAACACCGGGGAGCTGTTTTTT
.,.,TRBV2,TRBJ1-1,CASSLDNSGAFF,TGTGCCAGCAGCCTGGACAATTCGGGAGCTTTCTTT
.,.,TRBV6-5,TRBJ2-4,CASSYGSGKKNIQYF,TGTGCCAGCAGTTACGGTTCAGGGAAGAAAAACATTCAGTACTTC
TRBD2,.,TRBV7-9,TRBJ2-1,CASSPGGTSGLPAFF,TGTGCCAGCAGCCCGGGTGGGACTAGCGGGCTCCCGGCGTTCTTC
TRBD1,.,TRBV5-1,TRBJ1-3,CASSLASLGGQGTTWAGNTIYF,TGCGCCAGCAGCTTGGCCTCATTAGGGGGACAGGGGACGACCTGGGCTGGAAACACCATATATTTT
.,.,TRBV18,TRBJ1-3,CASSPTTGSRGTIYF,TGTGCCAGCTCGCCTACGACAGGCTCCAGGGGCACCATATATTTT
.,.,TRBV13,TRBJ2-2,CASSLRQQMNTGELFF,TGTGCCAGCAGCTTACGACAGCAAATGAACACCGGGGAGCTGTTTTTT
TRBD1,once,TRBV19,TRBJ1-2,CASTYRDSDNYGYTF,TGTGCCAGTACCTACCGGGACAGCGATAACTATGGCTACACCTTC
TRBD2,.,TRBV11-3,TRBJ2-1,CASSLGGSSYNEQFF,TGTGCCAGCAGCTTGGGCGGGAGCTCCTACAATGAGCAGTTCTTC
TRBD1,.,TRBV10-3,TRBJ1-5,CAISESGTGNQPQHF,TGTGCCATCAGTGAGTCGGGGACAGGGAATCAGCCCCAGCATTTT
TRBD2,.,TRBV2,TRBJ2-3,CASSVAGGSTDTQYF,TGTGCCAGCAGTGTAGCGGGAGGAAGCACAGATACGCAGTATTTT
TRBD1,.,TRBV27,TRBJ1-2,CASRPPGQGEYGYTF,TGTGCCAGCAGGCCACCGGGACAGGGAGAATATGGCTACACCTTC
.,.,TRBV7-6,TRBJ1-4,CASSLAAQGKLFF,TGTGCCAGCAGCTTAGCGGCTCAGGGAAAACTGTTTTTT
.,.,TRBV19,TRBJ1-5,CASSIDRQPNQPQHF,TGTGCCAGTAGTATAGATCGACAGCCCAATCAGCCCCAGCATTTT
.,.,TRBV29-1,TRBJ1-1,CSVELAGGTEAFF,TGCAGCGTTGAACTGGCAGGAGGCACTGAAGCTTTCTTT
.,.,TRBV28,TRBJ1-4,CASSFYGRPDLFF,TGTGCCAGCAGTTTCTACGGGAGACCCGACCTGTTTTTT
TRBD2,.,TRBV2,TRBJ2-1,CASSLSGSSYNEQFF,TGTGCCAGCAGCCTTAGCGGGAGCTCCTACAATGAGCAGTTCTTC
.,.,TRBV7-2,TRBJ1-2,CASSNYREANYGYTF,TGTGCCAGCAGCAATTACAGGGAAGCTAACTATGGCTACACCTTC
.,.,TRBV18,TRBJ2-5,CASSPQGAQETQYF,TGTGCCAGCTCACCGCAGGGTGCCCAAGAGACCCAGTACTTC